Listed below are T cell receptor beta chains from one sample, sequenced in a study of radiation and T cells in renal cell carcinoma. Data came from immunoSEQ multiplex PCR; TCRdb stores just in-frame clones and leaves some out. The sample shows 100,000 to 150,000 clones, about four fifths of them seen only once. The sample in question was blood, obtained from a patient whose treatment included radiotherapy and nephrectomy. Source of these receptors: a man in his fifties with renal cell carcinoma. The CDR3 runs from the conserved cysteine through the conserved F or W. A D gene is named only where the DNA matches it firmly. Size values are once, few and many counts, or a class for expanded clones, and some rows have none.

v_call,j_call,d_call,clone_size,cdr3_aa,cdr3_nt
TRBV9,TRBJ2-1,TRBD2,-,CASSSGGGARYNEQFF,TGTGCCAGCAGCTCAGGCGGGGGGGCGCGATACAATGAGCAGTTCTTC
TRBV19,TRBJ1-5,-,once,CASSPVSGSNQPQHF,TGTGCCAGTAGCCCCGTTTCGGGTAGCAATCAGCCCCAGCATTTT
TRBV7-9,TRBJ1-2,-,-,CASSPAGLGYGYTF,TGTGCCAGCAGCCCCGCCGGGCTGGGCTATGGCTACACCTTC
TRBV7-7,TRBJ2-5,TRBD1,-,CASSFFDIRGQQETQYF,TGTGCTAGCAGCTTCTTTGATATTCGGGGACAGCAAGAGACCCAGTACTTC
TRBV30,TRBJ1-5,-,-,CAWSVTGLNQPQHF,TGTGCCTGGAGTGTGACAGGCCTAAATCAGCCCCAGCATTTT
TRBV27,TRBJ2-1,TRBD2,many,CASSLTPAGATLFDEQFF,TGTGCCAGCAGTTTAACTCCAGCGGGAGCCACTTTGTTCGATGAGCAGTTCTTC
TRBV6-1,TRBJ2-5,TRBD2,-,CASRRTSGSGETQYF,TGTGCCAGCAGAAGGACTAGCGGGAGCGGGGAGACCCAGTACTTC
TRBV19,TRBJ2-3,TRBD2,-,CASTPRLAGTTDTQYF,TGTGCCAGTACCCCAAGACTAGCGGGGACCACAGATACGCAGTATTTT
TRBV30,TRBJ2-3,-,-,CAFTPGLGGRGGTQYF,TGTGCCTTCACCCCGGGACTCGGGGGCCGGGGCGGTACGCAGTATTTT
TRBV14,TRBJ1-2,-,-,CASSQDLGGLGYGYTF,TGTGCCAGCAGCCAAGATCTTGGGGGATTAGGCTATGGCTACACCTTC
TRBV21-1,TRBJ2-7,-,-,CASSKDGLLPYEQYF,TGTGCCAGCAGCAAAGACGGACTCCTACCCTACGAGCAGTACTTC
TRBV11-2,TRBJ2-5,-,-,CASSLDMETQYF,TGTGCCAGCAGCTTAGATATGGAGACCCAGTACTTC
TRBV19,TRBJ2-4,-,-,CASSTGRGNIQYF,TGTGCCAGTAGTACGGGACGGGGAAACATTCAGTACTTC
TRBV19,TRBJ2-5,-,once,CASSFRGEETQYF,TGTGCCAGTAGCTTCCGTGGGGAAGAGACCCAGTACTTC
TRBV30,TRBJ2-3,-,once,CAWRRWTDVDNPQYF,TGTGCCTGGAGGAGGTGGACCGATGTAGACAACCCGCAGTATTTT
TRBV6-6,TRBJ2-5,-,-,CASSTAGTQYF,TGTGCCAGCAGTACAGCGGGGACCCAGTACTTC
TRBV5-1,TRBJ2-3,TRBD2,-,CASSPSGGASTDTQYF,TGCGCCAGCAGCCCCAGCGGGGGGGCTAGCACAGATACGCAGTATTTT
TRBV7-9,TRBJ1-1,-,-,CASSFPPGLAFF,TGTGCCAGCAGCTTCCCCCCGGGGCTAGCTTTCTTT
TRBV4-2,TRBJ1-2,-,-,CASSQAPQNYGYTF,TGTGCCAGCAGCCAAGCTCCTCAGAACTATGGCTACACCTTC
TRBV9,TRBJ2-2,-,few,CASSYGGGELFF,TGTGCCAGCAGCTACGGAGGAGGGGAGCTGTTTTTT
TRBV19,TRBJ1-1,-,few,CASSIGRAAEAFF,TGTGCCAGTAGTATAGGTAGGGCCGCTGAAGCTTTCTTT
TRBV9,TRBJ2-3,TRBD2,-,CASSPAKPSGPYDTQYF,TGTGCCAGCAGCCCCGCAAAACCTAGCGGGCCTTACGATACGCAGTATTTT
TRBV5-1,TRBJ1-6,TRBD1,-,CASSQGQGGSSPLHF,TGCGCCAGCAGCCAAGGACAGGGTGGGAGTTCACCCCTCCACTTT
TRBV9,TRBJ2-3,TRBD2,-,CASSVLTSGSTDTQYF,TGTGCCAGCAGCGTACTAACTAGCGGGAGCACAGATACGCAGTATTTT
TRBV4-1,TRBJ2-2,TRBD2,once,CASGTTSWYTQAGELFF,TGCGCCAGCGGTACGACTAGCTGGTACACTCAGGCCGGGGAGCTGTTTTTT
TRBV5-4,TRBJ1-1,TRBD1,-,CASSSGRGGTEAFF,TGTGCCAGCAGCTCGGGCAGGGGGGGCACTGAAGCTTTCTTT
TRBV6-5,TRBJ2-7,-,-,CASMRSVPTYEQYF,TGTGCCAGCATGCGCAGTGTCCCCACCTACGAGCAGTACTTC
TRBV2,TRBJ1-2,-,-,CASSDRAYGYTF,TGTGCCAGCAGTGACAGGGCTTATGGCTACACCTTC
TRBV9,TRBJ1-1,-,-,CASSVDPLGNTEAFF,TGTGCCAGCAGCGTAGATCCCTTGGGGAACACTGAAGCTTTCTTT
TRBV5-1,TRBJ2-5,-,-,CASSFGRGQETQYF,TGCGCCAGCAGCTTTGGCAGGGGACAAGAGACCCAGTACTTC
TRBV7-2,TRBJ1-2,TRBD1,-,CASSPDRSYGYTF,TGTGCCAGCAGTCCGGACAGGTCCTATGGCTACACCTTC
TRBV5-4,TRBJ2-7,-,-,CASSYGVYEQYF,TGTGCCAGCAGCTACGGCGTCTACGAGCAGTACTTC
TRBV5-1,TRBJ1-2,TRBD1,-,CASSVTGGAPYGYTF,TGCGCCAGCAGCGTCACAGGGGGCGCTCCCTATGGCTACACCTTC
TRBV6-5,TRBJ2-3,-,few,CASKGTSTDTQYF,TGTGCCAGCAAGGGGACTAGCACAGATACGCAGTATTTT
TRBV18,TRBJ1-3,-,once,CASSLDGYSGNTIYF,TGTGCCAGCTCACTCGACGGATACTCTGGAAACACCATATATTTT
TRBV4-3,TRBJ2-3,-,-,CASSQGGSTDTQYF,TGCGCCAGCAGCCAAGGGGGAAGCACAGATACGCAGTATTTT
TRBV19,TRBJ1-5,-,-,CASSIVEVNQPQHF,TGTGCCAGTAGTATTGTGGAGGTTAATCAGCCCCAGCATTTT
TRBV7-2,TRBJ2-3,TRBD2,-,CASSLVLAGGPDTQYF,TGTGCCAGCAGCTTAGTACTAGCGGGGGGGCCAGATACGCAGTATTTT
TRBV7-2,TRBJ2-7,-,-,CASSLGAPTEPIEQYF,TGTGCCAGCAGCTTGGGGGCCCCGACTGAGCCGATCGAGCAGTACTTC
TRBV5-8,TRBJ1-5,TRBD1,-,CASSWGTGTDQPQHF,TGTGCCAGCAGCTGGGGAACAGGGACAGATCAGCCCCAGCATTTT
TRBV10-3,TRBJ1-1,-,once,CAVSGQNTEAFF,TGTGCCGTCAGTGGTCAGAACACTGAAGCTTTCTTT